Listed below are T cell receptor beta chains from one sample, sequenced in a study of regulatory T cells in long-lasting Graves disease. TCRdb analysed the multiplex PCR reads with MiXCR anew, one entry per CDR3 protein. The sample carries hundreds of thousands of distinct CDR3 sequences, 15% to 20% recorded once. The specimen comprised peripheral blood mononuclear cells (PBMCs), sampled at new diagnosis, from a patient treated with antithyroid drugs. The receptor set was obtained from a female donor with Graves disease. CDR3s include the opening cysteine and the closing phenylalanine or tryptophan. Fields, in order: clone size, D gene, J gene, V gene, CDR3 protein, CDR3 DNA. A D gene is named only where the DNA matches it firmly. Only some rows state a clone size, as once, few, many or a class for expanded clones.

size: once
D: TRBD2
J: TRBJ2-1
V: TRBV24-1
CDR3: CATSEGLAGGYNEQFF
DNA: TGTGCCACCAGTGAGGGGCTAGCGGGCGGCTACAATGAGCAGTTCTTC

size: many
D: -
J: TRBJ1-4
V: TRBV28
CDR3: CASSPVIGTNEKLFF
DNA: TGTGCCAGCAGCCCAGTTATAGGAACTAATGAAAAACTGTTTTTT

size: few
D: -
J: TRBJ1-3
V: TRBV6-6
CDR3: CASSYSSLLSSGNIIYF
DNA: TGTGCCAGCAGTTACTCGTCTCTTTTGAGCTCTGGAAACATCATATATTTT

size: -
D: -
J: TRBJ2-7
V: TRBV5-6
CDR3: CASSFPGASDEQYF
DNA: TGTGCCAGCAGCTTCCCGGGGGCAAGCGACGAGCAGTACTTC

size: many
D: TRBD1
J: TRBJ1-1
V: TRBV13
CDR3: CASSSRGLGTEAFF
DNA: TGTGCCAGCAGTTCCAGGGGGCTTGGCACTGAAGCTTTCTTT

size: -
D: -
J: TRBJ1-2
V: TRBV24-1
CDR3: CATRASGDYGYTF
DNA: TGTGCCACCCGGGCTTCGGGGGACTATGGCTACACCTTC

size: many
D: TRBD2
J: TRBJ2-7
V: TRBV19
CDR3: CASSIDGTRSLEQYF
DNA: TGTGCCAGTAGTATTGACGGGACTAGGTCACTCGAGCAGTACTTC

size: many
D: -
J: TRBJ2-1
V: TRBV4-1
CDR3: CASSQDRVELYNEQFF
DNA: TGCGCCAGCAGCCAAGATCGGGTGGAACTTTACAATGAGCAGTTCTTC

size: few
D: TRBD1
J: TRBJ1-1
V: TRBV28
CDR3: CATRGGEAFF
DNA: TGTGCCACCAGGGGGGGTGAAGCTTTCTTT

size: -
D: TRBD2
J: TRBJ2-1
V: TRBV9
CDR3: CASSPLVGLAGGPPYNEQFF
DNA: TGTGCCAGCAGCCCACTCGTAGGACTAGCGGGAGGGCCGCCCTACAATGAGCAGTTCTTC

size: many
D: -
J: TRBJ1-1
V: TRBV15
CDR3: CATSRDSRTEAFF
DNA: TGTGCCACCAGCAGAGATAGTCGGACTGAAGCTTTCTTT

size: -
D: TRBD2
J: TRBJ2-4
V: TRBV6-2/TRBV6-3
CDR3: CASSSPSGGRAKNIQYF
DNA: TGTGCCAGCAGTTCCCCCTCGGGGGGAAGAGCCAAAAACATTCAGTACTTC

size: -
D: TRBD2
J: TRBJ2-1
V: TRBV11-3
CDR3: CASSSGPGLAFDEQFF
DNA: TGTGCCAGCAGCTCAGGCCCGGGACTAGCTTTCGATGAGCAGTTCTTC

size: few
D: -
J: TRBJ2-1
V: TRBV6-2/TRBV6-3
CDR3: CASSYSSSDHNEQFF
DNA: TGTGCCAGCAGTTACTCAAGTTCCGACCACAATGAGCAGTTCTTC

size: -
D: -
J: TRBJ1-2
V: TRBV7-2
CDR3: CASSLAAGGNSYTF
DNA: TGTGCCAGCAGCTTAGCGGCGGGGGGGAATAGCTACACCTTC

size: -
D: -
J: TRBJ2-1
V: TRBV10-3
CDR3: CAISELGGDTYNEQFF
DNA: TGTGCCATCAGTGAGTTGGGCGGGGATACCTACAATGAGCAGTTCTTC

size: many
D: -
J: TRBJ1-4
V: TRBV12-3/TRBV12-4
CDR3: CASSLQQGNEKLFF
DNA: TGTGCCAGCAGTTTACAACAGGGCAATGAAAAACTGTTTTTT

size: -
D: TRBD2
J: TRBJ2-1
V: TRBV7-8
CDR3: CASSLRLAGGLLSSYNEQFF
DNA: TGTGCCAGCAGCCTACGACTAGCGGGAGGGCTTTTAAGCTCCTACAATGAGCAGTTCTTC

size: many
D: -
J: TRBJ1-5
V: TRBV28
CDR3: CASSTLGYSNQPQHF
DNA: TGTGCCAGCAGTACTTTAGGTTATAGCAATCAGCCCCAGCATTTT

size: -
D: TRBD1
J: TRBJ1-2
V: TRBV5-1
CDR3: CASSLGGQGSYGYTF
DNA: TGCGCCAGCAGCTTGGGGGGACAGGGGAGCTATGGCTACACCTTC

size: many
D: -
J: TRBJ1-5
V: TRBV5-1
CDR3: CASSLQGAQPQHF
DNA: TGCGCCAGCAGCTTACAGGGAGCCCAGCCCCAGCATTTT

size: many
D: -
J: TRBJ2-5
V: TRBV29-1
CDR3: CSVDGYLGPQETQYF
DNA: TGCAGCGTTGACGGATATCTCGGACCCCAAGAGACCCAGTACTTC

size: many
D: -
J: TRBJ2-7
V: TRBV2
CDR3: CASSDRGSYEQYF
DNA: TGTGCCAGCAGTGATAGGGGCTCCTACGAGCAGTACTTC

size: -
D: TRBD2
J: TRBJ2-5
V: TRBV19
CDR3: CASSPARTSGSEETQYF
DNA: TGTGCCAGTAGCCCTGCCCGGACTAGCGGGAGCGAAGAGACCCAGTACTTC

size: many
D: -
J: TRBJ1-2
V: TRBV9
CDR3: CASSVGPVGDFNYGYTF
DNA: TGTGCCAGCAGCGTAGGCCCCGTCGGGGATTTTAACTATGGCTACACCTTC

size: few
D: TRBD2
J: TRBJ2-7
V: TRBV4-1
CDR3: CASSQLPGLAVPYEQYF
DNA: TGCGCCAGCAGCCAACTGCCGGGACTAGCGGTTCCCTACGAGCAGTACTTC

size: many
D: -
J: TRBJ2-1
V: TRBV14
CDR3: CASSQWGAYNEQFF
DNA: TGTGCCAGCAGCCAGTGGGGAGCCTACAATGAGCAGTTCTTC

size: many
D: TRBD2
J: TRBJ2-2
V: TRBV12-5
CDR3: CASAQLAGVSTGELFF
DNA: TGTGCTAGTGCCCAACTAGCGGGAGTATCCACCGGGGAGCTGTTTTTT

size: many
D: -
J: TRBJ2-4
V: TRBV6-5
CDR3: CASSYSSGAGAKNIQYF
DNA: TGTGCCAGCAGTTACTCCAGTGGGGCGGGAGCCAAAAACATTCAGTACTTC

size: few
D: -
J: TRBJ2-3
V: TRBV5-1
CDR3: CASNYRDSTDTQYF
DNA: TGCGCCAGCAACTACAGGGACAGCACAGATACGCAGTATTTT

size: few
D: -
J: TRBJ1-1
V: TRBV2
CDR3: CASSVGTEAFF
DNA: TGTGCCAGCAGTGTGGGAACTGAAGCTTTCTTT

size: -
D: -
J: TRBJ1-1
V: TRBV12-3/TRBV12-4
CDR3: CASRNAGRGTEAFF
DNA: TGTGCCAGCAGGAATGCAGGGAGGGGCACTGAAGCTTTCTTT

size: -
D: -
J: TRBJ1-2
V: TRBV9
CDR3: CASSPREGIYGYTF
DNA: TGTGCCAGCAGCCCACGTGAGGGGATCTATGGCTACACCTTC

size: many
D: -
J: TRBJ2-1
V: TRBV20-1
CDR3: CSARGGPSSYNEQFF
DNA: TGCAGTGCTAGAGGGGGACCGAGCTCCTACAATGAGCAGTTCTTC

size: once
D: -
J: TRBJ2-3
V: TRBV9
CDR3: CASSQAIVPDTQYF
DNA: TGTGCCAGCAGCCAAGCAATAGTGCCAGATACGCAGTATTTT

size: -
D: TRBD2
J: TRBJ2-3
V: TRBV7-9
CDR3: CASSRKREGLRTDTQYF
DNA: TGTGCCAGCAGCCGCAAGCGGGAGGGCCTCCGGACAGATACGCAGTATTTT

size: many
D: -
J: TRBJ1-1
V: TRBV5-1
CDR3: CASSVGQSLNMNTEAFF
DNA: TGCGCCAGCAGCGTCGGACAGTCTTTAAACATGAACACTGAAGCTTTCTTT

size: many
D: TRBD2
J: TRBJ2-5
V: TRBV11-3
CDR3: CASSLRTSGRVSGETQYF
DNA: TGTGCCAGCAGCCTGAGGACTAGCGGGAGGGTGTCGGGGGAGACCCAGTACTTC

size: many
D: -
J: TRBJ2-3
V: TRBV7-9
CDR3: CASSSNGDTQYF
DNA: TGTGCCAGCAGCTCTAACGGAGATACGCAGTATTTT

size: many
D: -
J: TRBJ2-1
V: TRBV29-1
CDR3: CSVEPYEQFF
DNA: TGCAGCGTAGAACCGTATGAGCAGTTCTTC

size: -
D: TRBD2
J: TRBJ2-7
V: TRBV20-1
CDR3: CSAHPPGLAGEGEQYF
DNA: TGCAGTGCCCACCCCCCGGGACTAGCGGGAGAGGGCGAGCAGTACTTC

size: -
D: -
J: TRBJ2-1
V: TRBV4-1
CDR3: CASRDIGTLNEQFF
DNA: TGCGCCAGCAGGGATATCGGGACTCTCAATGAGCAGTTCTTC

size: many
D: TRBD2
J: TRBJ2-1
V: TRBV7-3
CDR3: CASSPGLAAYNEQFF
DNA: TGTGCCAGCAGCCCGGGACTAGCGGCCTACAATGAGCAGTTCTTC

size: -
D: -
J: TRBJ2-5
V: TRBV6-1
CDR3: CASTQGASEMSFFWETQHF
DNA: TGTGCCAGCACCCAAGGGGCTAGCGAGATGTCGTTTTTTTGGGAGACCCAGCACTTC

size: many
D: TRBD1
J: TRBJ1-1
V: TRBV7-3
CDR3: CASSATGGLTFF
DNA: TGTGCCAGCAGCGCGACAGGGGGATTAACTTTCTTT

size: many
D: TRBD1
J: TRBJ1-1
V: TRBV7-9
CDR3: CASSVGQGMNTEAFF
DNA: TGTGCCAGCAGCGTCGGACAGGGGATGAACACTGAAGCTTTCTTT

size: many
D: -
J: TRBJ1-1
V: TRBV9
CDR3: CASSPRGDNALNTEAFF
DNA: TGTGCCAGCAGCCCGAGGGGGGACAACGCTTTGAACACTGAAGCTTTCTTT

size: many
D: TRBD2
J: TRBJ2-3
V: TRBV11-3
CDR3: CASSLGIAGIKDTQYF
DNA: TGTGCCAGCAGCTTAGGAATAGCGGGAATAAAAGATACGCAGTATTTT

size: many
D: -
J: TRBJ2-1
V: TRBV28
CDR3: CAESLGRVQLPVNEQFF
DNA: TGTGCCGAGTCGCTTGGACGGGTTCAACTTCCCGTCAATGAGCAGTTCTTC

size: many
D: TRBD1
J: TRBJ2-3
V: TRBV27
CDR3: CASSYRGHMDTQYF
DNA: TGTGCCAGCAGTTACAGGGGGCATATGGATACGCAGTATTTT

size: -
D: TRBD1
J: TRBJ1-2
V: TRBV9
CDR3: CASSVDGQGARGYTF
DNA: TGTGCCAGCAGCGTAGATGGACAGGGGGCGAGAGGCTACACCTTC

size: many
D: -
J: TRBJ1-3
V: TRBV12-3/TRBV12-4
CDR3: CASREGLISGNTIYF
DNA: TGTGCCAGCAGAGAGGGACTGATCTCTGGAAACACCATATATTTT

size: -
D: TRBD2
J: TRBJ2-5
V: TRBV15
CDR3: CATSREAGDETQYF
DNA: TGTGCCACCAGCAGGGAAGCGGGAGACGAGACCCAGTACTTC

size: many
D: -
J: TRBJ1-6
V: TRBV7-9
CDR3: CASSSSRGGLFNSPLHF
DNA: TGTGCCAGCAGCTCATCGCGGGGGGGGCTCTTTAATTCACCCCTCCACTTT

size: many
D: TRBD2
J: TRBJ2-1
V: TRBV11-3
CDR3: CASSLAASLAGVYNEQFF
DNA: TGTGCCAGCAGCTTAGCGGCCTCACTAGCGGGAGTTTACAATGAGCAGTTCTTC

size: many
D: TRBD2
J: TRBJ2-3
V: TRBV27
CDR3: CATRLVWTSGITDTQYF
DNA: TGTGCCACCAGACTGGTTTGGACTAGCGGCATCACAGATACGCAGTATTTT

size: -
D: -
J: TRBJ2-1
V: TRBV24-1
CDR3: CATSAGQYNEQFF
DNA: TGTGCCACCAGCGCTGGACAGTACAATGAGCAGTTCTTC